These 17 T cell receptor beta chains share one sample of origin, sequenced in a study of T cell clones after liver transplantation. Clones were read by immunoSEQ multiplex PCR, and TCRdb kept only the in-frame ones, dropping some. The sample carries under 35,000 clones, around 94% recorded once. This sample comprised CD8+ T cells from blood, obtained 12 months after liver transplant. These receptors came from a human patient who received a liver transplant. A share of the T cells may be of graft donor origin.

The CDR3 spells CATSSGRAQETQYF. CDR3 coding DNA: TGTGCCACCTCCAGCGGGAGGGCACAAGAGACCCAGTACTTC. This sequence joins TRBV15 and TRBJ2-5; 10 bases agree with TRBD2. Trimming took 8 bases from V and 2 from J; bases not matched to a gene: 5. The CDR3 is 14 residues long. Germline CDR1 and CDR2: LNHNV and YYDKDF (reference sequence).

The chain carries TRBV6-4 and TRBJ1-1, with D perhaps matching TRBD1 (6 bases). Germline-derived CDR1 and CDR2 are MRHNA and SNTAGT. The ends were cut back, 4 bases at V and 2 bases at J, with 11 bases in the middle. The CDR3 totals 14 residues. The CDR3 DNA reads TGTGCCAGCAGTGTTCAGGGGTATAACACTGAAGCTTTCTTT. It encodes CASSVQGYNTEAFF.

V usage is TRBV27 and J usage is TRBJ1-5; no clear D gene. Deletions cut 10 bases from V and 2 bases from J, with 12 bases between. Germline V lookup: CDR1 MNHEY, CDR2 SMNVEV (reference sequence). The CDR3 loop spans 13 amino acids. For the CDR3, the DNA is TGTGCCACCGCGCACGGGGGCAATCAGCCCCAGCATTTT. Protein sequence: CATAHGGNQPQHF.

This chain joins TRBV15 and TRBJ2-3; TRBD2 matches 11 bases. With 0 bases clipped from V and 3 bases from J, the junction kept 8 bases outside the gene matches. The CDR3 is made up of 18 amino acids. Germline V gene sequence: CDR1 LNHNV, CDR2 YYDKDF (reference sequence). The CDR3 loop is CATSRDLGIAGGTDTQYF. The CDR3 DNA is TGTGCCACCAGCAGAGACCTTGGGATAGCGGGAGGGACAGATACGCAGTATTTT.

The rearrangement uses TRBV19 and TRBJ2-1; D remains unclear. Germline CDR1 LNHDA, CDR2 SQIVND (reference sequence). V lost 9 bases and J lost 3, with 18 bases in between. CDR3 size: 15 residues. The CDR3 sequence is CASGYNSPLYNEQFF. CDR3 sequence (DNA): TGTGCCAGCGGATACAACAGCCCCCTCTACAATGAGCAGTTCTTC.

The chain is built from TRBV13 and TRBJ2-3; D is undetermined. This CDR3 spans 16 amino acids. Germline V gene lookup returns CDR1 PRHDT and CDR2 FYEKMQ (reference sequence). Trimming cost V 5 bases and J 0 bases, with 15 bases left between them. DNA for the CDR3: TGTGCCAGCAGCGCCCTGGTGGGCACTAGCACAGATACGCAGTATTTT. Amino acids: CASSALVGTSTDTQYF.

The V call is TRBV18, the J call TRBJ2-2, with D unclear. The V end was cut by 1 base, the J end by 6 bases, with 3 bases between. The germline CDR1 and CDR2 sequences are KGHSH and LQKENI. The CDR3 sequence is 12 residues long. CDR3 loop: CASSPRAGELFF. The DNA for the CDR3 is TGTGCCAGCTCACCACGGGCCGGGGAGCTGTTTTTT.

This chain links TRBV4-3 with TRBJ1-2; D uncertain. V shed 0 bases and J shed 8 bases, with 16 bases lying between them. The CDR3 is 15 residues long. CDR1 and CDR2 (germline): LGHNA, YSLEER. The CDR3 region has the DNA TGCGCCAGCAGCCAAGATTGGACGACTAACGTCGGCTACACCTTC. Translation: CASSQDWTTNVGYTF.

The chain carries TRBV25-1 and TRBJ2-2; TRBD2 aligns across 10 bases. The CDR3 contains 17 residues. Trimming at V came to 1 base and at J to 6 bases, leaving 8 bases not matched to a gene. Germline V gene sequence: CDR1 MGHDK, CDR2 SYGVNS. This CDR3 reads CASSEWMASGSAGELFF. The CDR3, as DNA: TGTGCCAGCAGTGAATGGATGGCTAGCGGGAGTGCCGGGGAGCTGTTTTTT.

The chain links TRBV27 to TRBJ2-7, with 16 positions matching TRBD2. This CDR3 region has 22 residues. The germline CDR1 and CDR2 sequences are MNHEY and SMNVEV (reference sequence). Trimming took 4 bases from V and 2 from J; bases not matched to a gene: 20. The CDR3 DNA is TGTGCCAGCAGTTCCTCCCCAGGGGGCGGGGGACTAGCGGGAGGGCCCCCCTACGAGCAGTACTTC. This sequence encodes CASSSSPGGGGLAGGPPYEQYF.

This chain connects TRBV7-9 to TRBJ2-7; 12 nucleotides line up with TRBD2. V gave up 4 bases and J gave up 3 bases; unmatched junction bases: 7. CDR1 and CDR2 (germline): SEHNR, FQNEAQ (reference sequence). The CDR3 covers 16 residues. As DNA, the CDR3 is TGTGCCAGCAGCTCCGGACTAGCGGGACGACTCTACGAGCAGTACTTC. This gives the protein CASSSGLAGRLYEQYF.

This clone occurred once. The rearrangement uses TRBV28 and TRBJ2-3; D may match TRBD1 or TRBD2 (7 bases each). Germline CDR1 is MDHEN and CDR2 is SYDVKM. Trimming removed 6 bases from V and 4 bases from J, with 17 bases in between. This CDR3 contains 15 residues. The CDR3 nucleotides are TGTGCCAGCAGGAGTCAGGGGGAGGGAGCAGATACGCAGTATTTT. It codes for CASRSQGEGADTQYF.

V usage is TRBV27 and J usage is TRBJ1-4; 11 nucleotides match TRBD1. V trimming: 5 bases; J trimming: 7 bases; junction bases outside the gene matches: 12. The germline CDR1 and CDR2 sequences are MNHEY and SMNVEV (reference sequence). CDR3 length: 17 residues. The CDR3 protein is CASSPGTGGRKSEKLFF. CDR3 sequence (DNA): TGTGCCAGCAGTCCAGGGACAGGGGGACGTAAGAGTGAAAAACTGTTTTTT.

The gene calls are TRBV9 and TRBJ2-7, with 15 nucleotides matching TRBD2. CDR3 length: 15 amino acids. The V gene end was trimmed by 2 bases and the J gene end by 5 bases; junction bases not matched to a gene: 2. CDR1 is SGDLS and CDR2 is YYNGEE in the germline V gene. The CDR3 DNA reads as TGTGCCAGCAGCGTTGGACTAGCGGGAGGGGACGAGCAGTACTTC. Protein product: CASSVGLAGGDEQYF.

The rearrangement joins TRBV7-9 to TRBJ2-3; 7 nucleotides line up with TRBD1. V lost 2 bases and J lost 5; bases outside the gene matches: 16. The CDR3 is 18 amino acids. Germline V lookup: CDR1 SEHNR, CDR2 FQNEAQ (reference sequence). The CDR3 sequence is CASSLRDSTSLGGDTQYF. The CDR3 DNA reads TGTGCCAGCAGCTTAAGGGACAGCACATCCCTAGGGGGAGATACGCAGTATTTT.

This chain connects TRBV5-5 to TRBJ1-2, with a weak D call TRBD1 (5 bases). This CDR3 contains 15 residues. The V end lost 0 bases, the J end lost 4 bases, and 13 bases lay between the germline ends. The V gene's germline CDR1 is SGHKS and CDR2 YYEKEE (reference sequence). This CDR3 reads CASSLGRGTPYGYTF. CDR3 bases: TGTGCCAGCAGCTTGGGGCGGGGGACCCCCTATGGCTACACCTTC.

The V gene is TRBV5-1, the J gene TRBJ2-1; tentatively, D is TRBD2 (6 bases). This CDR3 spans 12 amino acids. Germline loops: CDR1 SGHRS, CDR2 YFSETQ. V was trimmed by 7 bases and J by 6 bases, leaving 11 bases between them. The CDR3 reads CASVGGANEQFF. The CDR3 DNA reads TGCGCCAGCGTCGGGGGTGCCAATGAGCAGTTCTTC.